This passage covers 20 T cell receptor beta chains from one sample sequenced in a study of tumor-infiltrating lymphocytes in primary liver carcinoma. Co-extraction of both nucleic acids (RNA and DNA) used about 17-33 mg of unsorted bulk tissue. Priming with a constant-region primer yielded TCR beta cDNA from 500 ng total RNA. Investigators got TCR beta libraries out of three nested multiplex PCR rounds, done with slightly modified ARM-PCR. Forward primers for TRBV1-TRBV30 and a C-beta reverse primer served the first two PCR rounds, at roughly 10 cycles each. One entry per CDR3 protein, called by TCRdb with MiXCR from the multiplex PCR reads. The sample holds tens of thousands of distinct CDR3 sequences; 72% are singletons and the top ten take approximately 19%. The sequenced sample was liver tumor tissue from sampling region 1. As for subset: tumor region T1, superior pole. Source of these receptors: a man aged 35-49 years with primary liver carcinoma and hepatitis B virus infection.

The V gene is TRBV12-3 or TRBV12-4, the J gene TRBJ2-7; D not certain. V lost 8 bases and J lost 3, with 8 bases in between. The CDR3 loop spans 11 amino acids. The CDR3, as DNA: TGTGCCAGCGTCAACAGCTACGAGCAGTACTTC. Protein product: CASVNSYEQYF.

Of note for this clonotype: This sequence may be a read error, since a much larger clone differs from it by one base. This chain uses TRBV28 with TRBJ2-7; TRBD2 is a possible D gene (6 bases). CDR1 and CDR2 (germline): MDHEN, SYDVKM. The CDR3 is made up of 14 amino acids. Trimming cost V 7 bases and J 7 bases, with 20 bases left between them. The CDR3 DNA reads TGTGCCAGCATCCTCGGGGTGCTAAGCGGGGAGCAGTACTTC. Translation: CASILGVLSGEQYF.

Turning to this clonotype: An end of the junction differs from the germline gene, which may be a read error. This chain joins TRBV11-2 and TRBJ2-7, with a possible D match to TRBD2 (7 bases). The CDR3 runs to 18 residues. Looked up from germline, CDR1 is SGHAT and CDR2 is FQNNGV. This chain's CDR3 is CARSLSVGLEGGGYVQYF. As DNA, the CDR3 is TGTGCCAGGAGCTTATCCGTTGGACTAGAGGGAGGGGGGTACGTGCAGTACTTC.

This clonotype was picked up one time. Since a much larger clone is just one base distant, this may be a read error. The V call is TRBV7-9, the J call TRBJ1-1; 7 bases are shared with TRBD1. Germline trimming cut 4 bases from V and 3 bases from J; bases unmatched to any gene: 5. The CDR3 spans 14 residues. Germline V gene data show CDR1 as SEHNR and CDR2 as FQNEAQ (reference sequence). The CDR3, as DNA: TGTGCCAGCAGCTCCAGGACAGGCTACACTGAAGCTTTCTTT. Amino acids: CASSSRTGYTEAFF.

Points on this clonotype: One end of the junction fails to match germline, which may point to a read error. This sequence joins TRBV5-1 and TRBJ2-6; D is unresolved. The CDR3 is made up of 13 amino acids. CDR1 and CDR2 (germline): SGHRS, YFSETQ. The CDR3 DNA is TGCGCCAACAACGACGCTGGGACCAACGTCCTGACTTTC. Its translation is CANNDAGTNVLTF.

Concerning this clonotype itself: The junction differs from germline at one of its ends, possibly a read error. V gene TRBV29-1 combines with J gene TRBJ2-1; D unclear. CDR1 is SQVTM, CDR2 ANQGSEA, per germline. The CDR3 is made up of 12 amino acids. Here the CDR3 reads CSVPTPYNEQLF. The CDR3 region has the DNA TGCAGCGTTCCTACGCCTTACAATGAGCAGCTCTTC.

This clonotype has just one count. The junction shows a germline mismatch at one end, possibly a read error. The rearrangement links TRBV11-2 to TRBJ1-2, with no clear D. CDR1 SGHAT and CDR2 FQNNGV come from the germline V gene. The CDR3 contains 16 residues. The CDR3 bases are TGTACCAGCAGCCCTCGCATTCTAGGTAGAGGTTATGGCTACACCTTC. Its protein is CTSSPRILGRGYGYTF.

A note on this clonotype: Germline and junction disagree at one end, which may indicate a read error. The chain employs TRBV11-2 and TRBJ2-1, with 7 bases identical to TRBD2. The CDR3 covers 12 residues. Germline CDR1 SGHAT, CDR2 FQNNGV. DNA of the CDR3: TGTGCCGGGGGGGGACTATACAATGAACAGTTCTTC. Amino acid sequence: CAGGGLYNEQFF.

With regard to this clonotype: A much larger clone differs from this one at a single base, so this may be a read error. V and J are TRBV19 and TRBJ1-1, with TRBD1 as a possible D gene (6 bases). The CDR3 covers 14 residues. Germline assignment: CDR1 LNHDA and CDR2 SQIVND (reference sequence). CDR3 region: CASTPRGADTEALF. CDR3 sequence (DNA): TGTGCCAGTACCCCCCGGGGGGCGGACACTGAAGCTCTCTTT.

This clonotype occurred many times. V usage is TRBV29-1 and J usage is TRBJ1-4; D not certain. The CDR3 extends over 11 amino acids. Germline CDR1 is SQVTM and CDR2 is ANQGSEA. Trimming took 6 bases from V and 5 from J, leaving 7 bases between them. CDR3 sequence reads: CSVALNEKLFF. The DNA for the CDR3 is TGCAGCGTAGCACTCAATGAAAAACTGTTTTTT.

This clonotype was recorded only once. CDR3 nucleotide sequence: TGTGCCAACACCTTAAAGGGTGGCGGGAGGGTCAGAGAGACCCAGTACTTC. Protein: CANTLKGGGRVRETQYF. The chain recombines TRBV7-8 with TRBJ2-5; 9 bases line up with TRBD2. J was trimmed by 4 bases and V by 10 bases; bases with no gene match: 19. Looked up from germline, CDR1 is SGHVS and CDR2 is FQNEAQ. The CDR3 has 17 amino acids.

Regarding this clonotype: A much larger clone sits a single nucleotide away, making a read error possible. The chain joins TRBV2 to TRBJ1-4, with D unclear. Germline values: CDR1 SNHLY, CDR2 FYNNEI. Between the trimmed V and J ends, which lost 2 bases and 8 bases, there was a span of 12 bases. The CDR3 contains 14 residues. The CDR3 loop is CASSETFSREKLFF. The CDR3 bases are TGTGCCAGCAGTGAAACGTTTTCGCGCGAAAAACTGTTTTTT.

This clonotype was detected ten times or more. This sequence joins TRBV28 and TRBJ2-7, with D tentatively TRBD2 (6 bases). The CDR3 is 12 amino acids. Trimming took off 2 bases at V and 7 bases at J, with 9 bases between the two ends. Germline values: CDR1 MDHEN, CDR2 SYDVKM. CDR3 in DNA: TGTGCCAGCAGTTTAGCGGGGTTTGAGCAGTACTTC. Its translation: CASSLAGFEQYF.

This clonotype is termed medium-sized. The rearrangement links TRBV29-1 to TRBJ1-1; D is unresolved. The germline CDR1 and CDR2 sequences are SQVTM and ANQGSEA. The CDR3 runs 10 residues. The V end was cut by 5 bases, the J end by 4 bases, with 5 bases between. The CDR3 region is CSVLGTEAFF. For the CDR3, the DNA is TGCAGCGTTCTCGGCACTGAAGCTTTCTTT.

To note about this clonotype: No conserved phenylalanine or tryptophan is present at the end of the CDR3, so a read error is the likely explanation. The rearrangement joins TRBV4-1 to TRBJ2-7, with TRBD2 as a possible D gene (6 bases). Germline V gives CDR1 MGHRA, CDR2 YSYEKL. The CDR3 runs 13 residues. The CDR3 spells CTSSQDVAEEQYI. The CDR3 DNA reads as TGCACCAGCAGCCAAGATGTAGCGGAGGAGCAGTACATC.

This clonotype was counted ten times or more. The rearrangement links TRBV14 to TRBJ1-2; TRBD1 is a possible D gene (5 bases). This CDR3 has 15 residues. Looked up from germline, CDR1 is SGHDN and CDR2 is FVKESK. Deletions cut 1 base from V and 8 bases from J, with 17 bases between. In DNA, the CDR3 is TGTGCCAGCAGCCAAGGAGGAGTCGGGACGAAAGGCTACACCTTC. This codes for CASSQGGVGTKGYTF.

The chain recombines TRBV11-2 with TRBJ2-1; the D gene is possibly TRBD1 (5 bases). The ends were cut back, 10 bases at V and 1 base at J, with 17 bases in the middle. CDR1 is SGHAT and CDR2 is FQNNGV in the germline V gene. The CDR3 has 15 residues. In DNA, the CDR3 is TGTGCCACCGGACAAGACCAGGCGTCCTACAATGAGCAGTTCTTC. Translation gives CATGQDQASYNEQFF. Full variable domain (missing parts from reference TRBV11-2 and TRBJ2-1): EAGVAQSPRYKIIEKRQSVAFWCNPISGHATLYWYQQILGQGPKLLIQFQNNGVVDDSQLPKDRFSAERLKGVDSTLKIQPAKLEDSAVYLCATGQDQASYNEQFFGPGTRLTVL.

Of note for this clonotype: One end of the junction does not line up with germline, which may come from a read error. The chain is built from TRBV11-2 and TRBJ2-2; D is undetermined. The CDR3 is 15 residues long. CDR1 and CDR2 from the germline V gene are SGHAT and FQNNGV. DNA for the CDR3: TGTGCCAGCAGCTTGACGACTTCGAACACCGTGGAGCTATTTTTT. Translation: CASSLTTSNTVELFF.

The sample holds a few counts of this clonotype. This chain connects TRBV7-8 to TRBJ2-1, with 9 bases identical to TRBD2. The length of the CDR3 is 19 residues. Germline CDR1 and CDR2: SGHVS and FQNEAQ. J was trimmed by 0 bases and V by 4 bases; bases with no gene match: 13. The CDR3 loop is CASSSLTSGPVSSYNEQFF. Written as DNA, the CDR3 is TGTGCCAGCAGCTCCTTGACTAGCGGACCCGTCAGCTCCTACAATGAGCAGTTCTTC.

The chain has TRBV6-1 and TRBJ2-5, with TRBD2 matching over 7 bases. The J segment lost 5 bases and the V segment lost 7 bases, leaving 10 bases of the junction unmatched. The CDR3 has 14 residues. Germline loops: CDR1 MNHNS, CDR2 SASEGT. Here the CDR3 DNA reads TGTGCCAGCATTTCTTGGACTAGTCGGGAGACCCAGTACTTC. This sequence encodes CASISWTSRETQYF.